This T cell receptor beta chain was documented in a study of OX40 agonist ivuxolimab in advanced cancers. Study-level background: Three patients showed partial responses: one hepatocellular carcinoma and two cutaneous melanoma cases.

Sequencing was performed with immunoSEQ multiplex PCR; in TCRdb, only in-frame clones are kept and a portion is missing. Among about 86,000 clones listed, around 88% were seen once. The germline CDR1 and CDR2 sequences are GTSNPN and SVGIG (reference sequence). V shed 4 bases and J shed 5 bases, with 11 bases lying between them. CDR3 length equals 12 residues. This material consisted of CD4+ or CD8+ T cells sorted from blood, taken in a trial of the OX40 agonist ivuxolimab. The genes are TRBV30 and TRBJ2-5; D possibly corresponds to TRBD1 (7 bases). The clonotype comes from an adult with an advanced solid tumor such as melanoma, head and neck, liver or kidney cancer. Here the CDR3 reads CAWTSGGETQYF. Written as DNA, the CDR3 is TGTGCCTGGACGTCAGGGGGGGAGACCCAGTACTTC. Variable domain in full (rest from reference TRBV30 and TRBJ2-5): SQTIHQWPATLVQPVGSPLSLECTVEGTSNPNLYWYRQAAGRGLQLLFYSVGIGQISSEVPQNLSASRPQDRQFILSSKKLLLSDSGFYLCAWTSGGETQYFGPGTRLLVL.